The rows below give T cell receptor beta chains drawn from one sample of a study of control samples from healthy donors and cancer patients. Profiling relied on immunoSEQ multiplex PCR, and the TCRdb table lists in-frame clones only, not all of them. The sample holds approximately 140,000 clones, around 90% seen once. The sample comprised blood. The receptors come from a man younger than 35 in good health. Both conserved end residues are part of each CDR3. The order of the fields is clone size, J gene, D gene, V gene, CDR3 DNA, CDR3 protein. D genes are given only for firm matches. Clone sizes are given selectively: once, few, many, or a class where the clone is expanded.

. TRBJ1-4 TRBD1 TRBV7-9 TGTGCCAGCAGCCCTCGACAGGGTACTAATGAAAAACTGTTTTTT CASSPRQGTNEKLFF
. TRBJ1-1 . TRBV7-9 TGTGCCAGCAGCCCCCTGGACACTGAAGCTTTCTTT CASSPLDTEAFF
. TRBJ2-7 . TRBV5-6 TGTGCCAGCAGCTTGCTGGGGGCGAGCTCCTACGAGCAGTACTTC CASSLLGASSYEQYF
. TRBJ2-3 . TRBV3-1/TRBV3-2 TGTGCCAGCAGCCAAGCCCCCGCGGCAGATACGCAGTATTTT CASSQAPAADTQYF
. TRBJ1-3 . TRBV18 TGTGCCAGCTCACCGATCGACACTATCCGAGGAAACACCATATATTTT CASSPIDTIRGNTIYF
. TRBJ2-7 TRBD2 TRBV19 TGTGCCAGTAGCCCGATGGGCGGGGGGCCAAGCGAGCAGTACTTC CASSPMGGGPSEQYF
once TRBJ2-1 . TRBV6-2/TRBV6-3 TGTGCCAGCAGTTATGAGGGGGATGAGCAGTTCTTC CASSYEGDEQFF
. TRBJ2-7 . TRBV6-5 TGTGCCAGCAGCCGCCACTACGAGCAGTACTTC CASSRHYEQYF
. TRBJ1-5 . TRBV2 TGTGCCAGCAGTCCGGGACAAGATCAGCCCCAGCATTTT CASSPGQDQPQHF
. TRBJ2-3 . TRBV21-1 TGTGCCAGCAGCAAAGACCACCAATCCGGGACAGGGAAGGGTTGTGGGACAGATACGCAGTATTTT CASSKDHQSGTGKGCGTDTQYF
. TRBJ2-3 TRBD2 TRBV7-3 TGTGCCAGCAGCTTAATAGCGGGGTACACAGATACGCAGTATTTT CASSLIAGYTDTQYF
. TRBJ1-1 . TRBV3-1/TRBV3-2 TGTGCCAGCAGCCAAGATCTGGACATCCTAAAAGCTTTCTTT CASSQDLDILKAFF
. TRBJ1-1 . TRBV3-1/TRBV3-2 TGTGCCAGCAGCCAAGTAGGGGCAGGGAGGACTGAAGCTTTCTTT CASSQVGAGRTEAFF
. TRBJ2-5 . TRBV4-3 TGCGCCAGCAGCCAGGCTAGAGGGCGGCAAGAGACCCAGTACTTC CASSQARGRQETQYF
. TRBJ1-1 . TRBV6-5 TGTGCCAGCAGTTACGCCCGGACAGACGCGAAAACTGAAGCTTTCTTT CASSYARTDAKTEAFF
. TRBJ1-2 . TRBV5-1 TGCGCCAGCAGCTTGGCTGGGAGCTATGGCTACACCTTC CASSLAGSYGYTF
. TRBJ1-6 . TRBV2 TGTGCCAGCAGTGAAATGGGACTACAGGTCTTTAATTCACCCCTCCACTTT CASSEMGLQVFNSPLHF
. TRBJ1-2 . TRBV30 TGTGCCTGGGGTTGGGTAGGGCAGGACTTCGGCTTTAACTATGGCTACACCTTC CAWGWVGQDFGFNYGYTF
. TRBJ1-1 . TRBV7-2 TGTGCCAGCAGCTTAGGACTTGGGGAACTCACTGAAGCTTTCTTT CASSLGLGELTEAFF
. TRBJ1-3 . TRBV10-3 TGTGCCGCCGCACTTTACTCTGGAAACACCATATATTTT CAAALYSGNTIYF
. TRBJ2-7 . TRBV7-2 TGTGCCAGCAGCAAGATAGGTCTGGGGTCCGAGCAGTACTTC CASSKIGLGSEQYF
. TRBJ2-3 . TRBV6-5 TGTGCCAGCAGTTACTCGCGATCATGGGATACGCAGTATTTT CASSYSRSWDTQYF
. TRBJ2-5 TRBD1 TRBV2 TGTGCCAGCAGGGCCCGGACAGGGGGGGAGACCCAGTACTTC CASRARTGGETQYF
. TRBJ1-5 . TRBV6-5 TGTGCCAGCAGCCTTCTTACGAGTCAGCCCCAGCATTTT CASSLLTSQPQHF
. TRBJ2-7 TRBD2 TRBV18 TGTGCCAGCTCACCACCGGGAGGGTCCGAGCAGTACTTC CASSPPGGSEQYF
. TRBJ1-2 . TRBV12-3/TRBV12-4 TGTGCCAGCAGTTTACGAGTCTATGGCTACACCTTC CASSLRVYGYTF
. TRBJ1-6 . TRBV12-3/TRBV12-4 TGTGCCAGCAGGAAGACGAGCCCTTCACCCCTCCACTTT CASRKTSPSPLHF
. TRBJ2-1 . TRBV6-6 TGTGCCAGCATTAGGGACCCTGCCTCCTACAATGAGCAGTTCTTC CASIRDPASYNEQFF
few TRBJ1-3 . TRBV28 TGTGCCAGCAGTCCCCCCACTCCGACAGGCTCTGGAAACACCATATATTTT CASSPPTPTGSGNTIYF
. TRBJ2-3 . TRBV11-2 TGTGCCATCTCCCCGGGAAGCACAGATACGCAGTATTTT CAISPGSTDTQYF
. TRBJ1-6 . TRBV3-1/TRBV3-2 TGTGCCAGCAGCCAAGTCCCCGGTTCGGGTTCACCCCTCCACTTT CASSQVPGSGSPLHF
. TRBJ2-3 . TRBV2 TGTGCCAGCAACGCTGGGTGGAGCACAGATACGCAGTATTTT CASNAGWSTDTQYF
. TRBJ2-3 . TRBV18 TGTGCCAGCTCACCGGACGGGACTGCCCGGGACACGCAGTATTTT CASSPDGTARDTQYF
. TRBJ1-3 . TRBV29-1 TGCAGCGTTGATTTGGGCCAAGGAAACACCATATATTTT CSVDLGQGNTIYF
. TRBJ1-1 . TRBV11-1 TGTGCCAGCAGCTTAGAAGTAAGGGGACACACTGAAGCTTTCTTT CASSLEVRGHTEAFF
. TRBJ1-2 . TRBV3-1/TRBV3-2 TGTGCCAGCAGCCAGATTTGGACGGGCAACTATGGCTACACCTTC CASSQIWTGNYGYTF
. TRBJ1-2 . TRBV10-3 TGTGCCATCAGGGGGGCCGGGACGGAGAACTATGGCTACACCTTC CAIRGAGTENYGYTF
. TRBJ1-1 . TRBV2 TGTGCCAGCAGTCCCGCGGCGAACACTGAAGCTTTCTTT CASSPAANTEAFF
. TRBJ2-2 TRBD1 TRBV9 TGTGCCAGCAGCCTCCAGAGACAGGGGTCCAGGGAGCTGTTTTTT CASSLQRQGSRELFF
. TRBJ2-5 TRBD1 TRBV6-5 TGTGCCAGCAGTTACTCGAGGCGGACAGGTCAAGAGACCCAGTACTTC CASSYSRRTGQETQYF
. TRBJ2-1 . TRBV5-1 TGCGCCAGCAGTGTTCAAAACAATGAGCAGTTCTTC CASSVQNNEQFF
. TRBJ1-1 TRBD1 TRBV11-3 TGTGCCAGCAGCTTAGGGGGACAGCGCGACGAAGCTTTCTTT CASSLGGQRDEAFF
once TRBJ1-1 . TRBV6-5 TGTGCCAGCAGTTCCCACTACGGGGGGAGGGATGCTGAAGCTTTCTTT CASSSHYGGRDAEAFF
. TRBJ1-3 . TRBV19 TGTGCCAGTAGTATAGCGGGCAGCCACTCTGGAAACACCATATATTTT CASSIAGSHSGNTIYF
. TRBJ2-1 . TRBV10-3 TGTGCCATCAGTGAGCCCCACGAGGGGGGGCGCTCCTACAATGAGCAGTTCTTC CAISEPHEGGRSYNEQFF
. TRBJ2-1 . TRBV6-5 TGTGCCAGCAGTTTAACTAGCTCCTACAATGAGCAGTTCTTC CASSLTSSYNEQFF